A selection of T cell receptor beta chains follows, all from one sample in a study of cytomegalovirus exposure and HLA in healthy donors. Sequencing was performed with immunoSEQ multiplex PCR; in TCRdb, only in-frame clones are kept and a portion is missing. The sample consists of approximately 160,000 clones, around 77% of them appearing once. The source material was PBMCs. The receptors come from a man aged 35 to 55 in good health and CMV-seronegative. Each CDR3 is given with its conserved first and last residue. The order of the fields is CDR3 length, V gene, D gene, clone size, J gene, CDR3 protein, CDR3 DNA. The D gene is left open where the match is weak. A row's size may be missing; if present it is once, few, many or a size class.

length: 14
V: TRBV27
D: TRBD1
size: once
J: TRBJ2-1
CDR3: CASSRQGAPNEQFF
DNA: TGTGCCAGCAGTAGACAGGGCGCTCCCAATGAGCAGTTCTTC

length: 17
V: TRBV6-1
D: NA
size: NA
J: TRBJ1-5
CDR3: CASSDPFGGTSNQPQHF
DNA: TGTGCCAGCAGTGATCCCTTCGGGGGGACTAGCAATCAGCCCCAGCATTTT

length: 13
V: TRBV2
D: NA
size: NA
J: TRBJ2-5
CDR3: CASRVGVGETQYF
DNA: TGTGCCAGCCGGGTCGGGGTCGGGGAGACCCAGTACTTC

length: 14
V: TRBV6-1
D: TRBD1
size: NA
J: TRBJ1-5
CDR3: CASDDRGKNQPQHF
DNA: TGTGCCAGCGACGACAGGGGGAAAAATCAGCCCCAGCATTTT

length: 15
V: TRBV7-9
D: NA
size: once
J: TRBJ2-1
CDR3: CSSSLPRRLGNEQFF
DNA: TGTTCCAGCAGCTTACCCCGGAGACTAGGCAATGAGCAGTTCTTC

length: 15
V: TRBV27
D: TRBD2
size: NA
J: TRBJ2-7
CDR3: CASSFSTSGSVEQYF
DNA: TGTGCCAGCAGTTTCTCGACTAGCGGGAGTGTCGAGCAGTACTTC

length: 17
V: TRBV30
D: NA
size: NA
J: TRBJ1-1
CDR3: CACPIKGKGFGGTEAFF
DNA: TGTGCCTGCCCCATTAAAGGGAAAGGTTTCGGAGGCACTGAAGCTTTCTTT

length: 15
V: TRBV5-1
D: TRBD2
size: NA
J: TRBJ2-1
CDR3: CASSLGLAGINEQFF
DNA: TGCGCCAGCAGCTTGGGACTAGCGGGTATAAATGAGCAGTTCTTC

length: 16
V: TRBV7-2
D: TRBD2
size: once
J: TRBJ2-5
CDR3: CASSLFEAGGVETQYF
DNA: TGTGCCAGCAGCTTATTCGAAGCGGGAGGGGTGGAGACCCAGTACTTC

length: 18
V: TRBV7-6
D: NA
size: NA
J: TRBJ2-3
CDR3: CASKGEYGVSSITDTQYF
DNA: TGTGCCAGTAAGGGGGAGTACGGGGTCTCATCCATCACAGATACGCAGTATTTT

length: 15
V: TRBV11-3
D: NA
size: NA
J: TRBJ2-2
CDR3: CASSLDPGVPGELFF
DNA: TGTGCCAGCAGCTTAGATCCGGGGGTCCCCGGGGAGCTGTTTTTT

length: 13
V: TRBV30
D: TRBD2
size: NA
J: TRBJ2-7
CDR3: CACQRDSEGEQYF
DNA: TGTGCCTGTCAGCGGGACTCGGAGGGCGAGCAGTACTTC

length: 13
V: TRBV4-1
D: NA
size: NA
J: TRBJ1-1
CDR3: CASSRHGGGEAFF
DNA: TGCGCCAGCAGCCGACATGGGGGCGGTGAAGCTTTCTTT

length: 16
V: TRBV7-2
D: NA
size: few
J: TRBJ2-3
CDR3: CASSFLSGGVTDTQYF
DNA: TGTGCCAGCAGCTTTCTAAGCGGTGGTGTCACAGATACGCAGTATTTT

length: 17
V: TRBV15
D: TRBD1
size: NA
J: TRBJ2-7
CDR3: CATSRDLDRDNSYEQYF
DNA: TGTGCCACCAGCAGAGATCTGGACAGGGACAACTCCTACGAGCAGTACTTC

length: 12
V: TRBV5-1
D: NA
size: NA
J: TRBJ2-7
CDR3: CASSLTGNEQYF
DNA: TGCGCCAGCAGCTTGACAGGGAACGAGCAGTACTTC

length: 15
V: TRBV7-9
D: NA
size: NA
J: TRBJ2-6
CDR3: CASGRQTSGANVLTF
DNA: TGTGCCAGCGGCCGACAAACCTCTGGGGCCAACGTCCTGACTTTC

length: 16
V: TRBV4-1
D: TRBD2
size: NA
J: TRBJ2-7
CDR3: CASSLGRASGDYEQYF
DNA: TGCGCCAGCAGTCTCGGGCGGGCTAGCGGGGACTACGAGCAGTACTTC

length: 14
V: TRBV7-8
D: NA
size: NA
J: TRBJ1-4
CDR3: CASSLAAANEKLFF
DNA: TGTGCCAGCAGCTTAGCGGCGGCAAATGAAAAACTGTTTTTT

length: 13
V: TRBV30
D: NA
size: medium-sized
J: TRBJ2-1
CDR3: CAWSVLEGNEQFF
DNA: TGTGCCTGGAGTGTACTCGAGGGAAATGAGCAGTTCTTC

length: 15
V: TRBV5-4
D: NA
size: NA
J: TRBJ1-6
CDR3: CASSGESSYNSPLHF
DNA: TGTGCCAGCAGCGGGGAGAGCTCCTATAATTCACCCCTCCACTTT

length: 15
V: TRBV2
D: NA
size: NA
J: TRBJ1-1
CDR3: CASSEVRFMNTEAFF
DNA: TGTGCCAGCAGTGAAGTCAGATTTATGAACACTGAAGCTTTCTTT

length: 15
V: TRBV7-2
D: TRBD2
size: NA
J: TRBJ2-3
CDR3: CASSTTSGSLDTQYF
DNA: TGTGCCAGCAGCACCACTAGCGGGAGTTTGGATACGCAGTATTTT

length: 14
V: TRBV7-9
D: TRBD1
size: NA
J: TRBJ2-3
CDR3: CASSRPTGADTQYF
DNA: TGTGCCAGCAGCCGCCCTACAGGGGCAGATACGCAGTATTTT

length: 13
V: TRBV11-3
D: TRBD1
size: NA
J: TRBJ2-5
CDR3: CASSRRGLETQYF
DNA: TGTGCCAGCAGCCGCAGGGGGCTGGAGACCCAGTACTTC

length: 16
V: TRBV5-1
D: TRBD2
size: NA
J: TRBJ2-3
CDR3: CASSPEVAGVTDTQYF
DNA: TGCGCCAGCAGCCCGGAAGTAGCGGGAGTGACAGATACGCAGTATTTT